The 23 T cell receptor beta chains given below trace back to one sample, sequenced in a study of blood T cell repertoires in COVID-19. The method was immunoSEQ multiplex PCR; TCRdb's version includes in-frame clones alone and lacks a portion of them. The profile shows about 180,000 clones, 70% to 90% of them singletons. The sequencing sample was made of peripheral blood. These receptors were obtained from a man aged 18 to 35 who had recovered from COVID-19.

This clone was detected once. This rearrangement joins TRBV19 to TRBJ1-1, with 8 bases lining up with TRBD1. Germline CDR1 reads LNHDA; CDR2 reads SQIVND (reference sequence). Unmatched junction bases numbered 1, after V lost 3 bases and J lost 1 base. The CDR3 is made up of 14 amino acids. For the CDR3, the DNA is TGTGCCAGTAGTATGGGGACAGGGAACACTGAAGCTTTCTTT. Amino acids: CASSMGTGNTEAFF.

The genes are TRBV7-9 and TRBJ2-7; 13 bases agree with TRBD2. Trimming removed 1 base from V and 6 bases from J; junction bases left unmatched: 3. The CDR3 is 15 amino acids. In germline, CDR1 is SEHNR, CDR2 FQNEAQ (reference sequence). The CDR3 spells CASSLGGLAGTEQYF. The CDR3 DNA reads as TGTGCCAGCAGCTTAGGGGGACTAGCGGGAACCGAGCAGTACTTC.

J is TRBJ2-2 and V is TRBV13; D is uncertain. CDR3 length: 16 amino acids. Germline-derived CDR1 and CDR2 are PRHDT and FYEKMQ (reference sequence). V dropped 4 bases and J dropped 0 bases, with 12 bases sitting between them. This CDR3 reads CASSSVRLSNTGELFF. The CDR3 nucleotides read TGTGCCAGCAGCTCCGTCCGACTCTCGAACACCGGGGAGCTGTTTTTT.

This rearrangement joins TRBV27 to TRBJ2-2, with unresolved D. The V gene lost 3 bases and the J gene lost 3 bases, with 5 bases spanning the gap. The CDR3 has 13 residues. Germline CDR1 MNHEY, CDR2 SMNVEV (reference sequence). The CDR3 loop reads CASSLVDTGELFF. CDR3 bases: TGTGCCAGCAGTTTGGTAGACACCGGGGAGCTGTTTTTT.

This clone was seen more than once but under ten times. The chain has TRBV7-2 and TRBJ2-7; D is unresolved. The ends were cut back, 4 bases at V and 2 bases at J, with 6 bases in the middle. The CDR3 has 12 residues. CDR1 SGHTA and CDR2 FQGNSA come from the germline V gene. CDR3 DNA: TGTGCCAGCAGCTCTAACCCCTACGAGCAGTACTTC. Protein: CASSSNPYEQYF. Filled out from reference TRBV7-2 and TRBJ2-7, the complete variable domain reads GAGVSQSPSNKVTEKGKDVELRCDPISGHTALYWYRQSLGQGLEFLIYFQGNSAPDKSGLPSDRFSAERTGGSVSTLTIQRTQQEDSAVYLCASSSNPYEQYFGPGTRLTVT.

This chain uses TRBV11-2 with TRBJ2-1; TRBD2 is a possible D gene (6 bases). Looked up from germline, CDR1 is SGHAT and CDR2 is FQNNGV. This CDR3 spans 15 amino acids. V lost 1 base to trimming and J lost 6 bases, with 13 bases between them. The CDR3 region is CASSLVGGPGNEQFF. CDR3 in DNA: TGTGCCAGCAGCTTAGTGGGGGGTCCGGGCAATGAGCAGTTCTTC.

The J gene is TRBJ2-7, the V gene TRBV5-1; D remains ambiguous. Trimming took off 2 bases at V and 4 bases at J, with 10 bases between the two ends. Looked up from germline, CDR1 is SGHRS and CDR2 is YFSETQ. The length of the CDR3 is 13 residues. The DNA for the CDR3 is TGCGCCAGCAGCTTAGAGCCTAAATACGAGCAGTACTTC. Residues: CASSLEPKYEQYF.

This chain links TRBV5-1 with TRBJ1-3, with 7 bases that match TRBD1. Germline CDR1 SGHRS, CDR2 YFSETQ. The CDR3 is made up of 15 amino acids. Trimming took 4 bases from V and 0 from J; bases not matched to a gene: 4. The CDR3 bases are TGCGCCAGCAGCGAGGACAGGATCTCTGGAAACACCATATATTTT. Protein sequence: CASSEDRISGNTIYF. The full variable domain, with the rest looked up from reference TRBV5-1 and TRBJ1-3, is KAGVTQTPRYLIKTRGQQVTLSCSPISGHRSVSWYQQTPGQGLQFLFEYFSETQRNKGNFPGRFSGRQFSNSRSEMNVSTLELGDSALYLCASSEDRISGNTIYFGEGSWLTVV.

Worth noting for this clone: Mismatch with germline at one junction end may stem from a read error. This rearrangement joins TRBV10-3 to TRBJ1-1; perhaps TRBD1 as D (6 bases). Per the germline V gene, CDR1 is ENHRY and CDR2 is SYGVKD. The CDR3 is made up of 13 amino acids. The CDR3 region has the DNA TGTGCCATCAGTAGAGTCCGGGACACCGAAGCTTTCTTT. As protein: CAISRVRDTEAFF.

V is TRBV6-5 and J is TRBJ2-7; weak D call: TRBD1 (6 bases). V was clipped by 6 bases and J by 2 bases, with 11 bases between them. CDR3 length: 13 residues. From germline, CDR1 is MNHEY and CDR2 SVGAGI. The CDR3 nucleotides read TGTGCCAGCAGGCCCCAGGGGACCTACGAGCAGTACTTC. Protein sequence: CASRPQGTYEQYF.

The rearrangement uses TRBV19 and TRBJ2-1; 8 bases align to TRBD1. The CDR3 covers 13 residues. Germline CDR1 reads LNHDA; CDR2 reads SQIVND (reference sequence). V dropped 9 bases and J dropped 7; count of bases not matched to a gene: 8. Written as DNA, the CDR3 is TGTGCCAGCCTCAGACAGGGGTGGAATGAGCAGTTCTTC. It is translated as CASLRQGWNEQFF.

The chain uses TRBV19 and TRBJ1-3, with D possibly being TRBD1 (6 bases). Germline loops: CDR1 LNHDA, CDR2 SQIVND (reference sequence). With 3 bases removed from V and 1 base from J, the gap between germline ends came to 10 bases. CDR3 length: 15 amino acids. The CDR3 protein is CASSITGQSGNTIYF. The CDR3 coding sequence is TGTGCCAGTAGTATTACAGGGCAGTCTGGAAACACCATATATTTT.

This clone has a handful of counts. The rearrangement links TRBV5-6 to TRBJ1-6, with D perhaps matching TRBD1 (5 bases). The V end lost 3 bases, the J end lost 14 bases, and 24 bases lay between the germline ends. The CDR3 totals 16 residues. Germline loops: CDR1 SGHDT, CDR2 YYEEEE. The CDR3 DNA sequence: TGTGCCAGCAGCTGGGGGGAGACAGCCGTCGGGGGAACCCTCCACTTT. It codes for CASSWGETAVGGTLHF.

V and J are TRBV24-1 and TRBJ2-7, with 12 bases that match TRBD1. CDR3 length: 16 amino acids. Germline V gene lookup returns CDR1 KGHDR and CDR2 SFDVKD. Trimming removed 3 bases from V and 6 bases from J; junction bases left unmatched: 8. The CDR3 coding sequence is TGTGCCACCAGTGATACCGGGACAGGGGGCCTCGGCGAGCAGTACTTC. It codes for CATSDTGTGGLGEQYF.

V is TRBV7-2 and J is TRBJ1-2; 7 bases agree with TRBD1. This CDR3 comprises 13 residues. V was clipped by 5 bases and J by 4 bases; unmatched bases: 4. The germline V gene encodes CDR1 SGHTA and CDR2 FQGNSA. In DNA form, the CDR3 reads TGTGCCAGCAGCACTCGGGACAGCTATGGCTACACCTTC. Translation: CASSTRDSYGYTF.

V gene TRBV6-6 combines with J gene TRBJ1-1; D possibly corresponds to TRBD1 (6 bases). V was trimmed by 0 bases and J by 6 bases, leaving 14 bases between them. The V gene's germline CDR1 is MNHNY and CDR2 SVGAGI (reference sequence). CDR3 size: 15 residues. The CDR3 coding sequence is TGTGCCAGCAGTTACTCACGGGGGGGCCCGGCTGAAGCTTTCTTT. Translating gives CASSYSRGGPAEAFF.

The J gene is TRBJ1-2, the V gene TRBV7-2, with D possibly TRBD1 on 6 matching bases. CDR1 is SGHTA and CDR2 is FQGNSA in the germline V gene. This CDR3 region has 15 residues. Trimming pared 4 bases from V and 8 bases from J, leaving 20 bases between. The CDR3 reads CASSSQQGGLGGYTF. As DNA, the CDR3 is TGTGCCAGCAGCTCACAACAGGGCGGTTTGGGAGGCTACACCTTC.

The chain combines TRBV6-1 with TRBJ2-1, with 8 bases aligning to TRBD2. Germline lookup yields CDR1 MNHNS and CDR2 SASEGT. This CDR3 contains 15 residues. The V segment lost 3 bases and the J segment 6 bases; nucleotides outside the gene matches: 7. CDR3 DNA sequence: TGTGCCAGCAGTGACGAGAGCGGGAGTCTCAATGAGCAGTTCTTC. Encoded protein: CASSDESGSLNEQFF.

The CDR3 protein is CASRVGGGIGELFF. CDR3 DNA: TGTGCCAGCAGGGTTGGTGGCGGCATCGGGGAGCTGTTTTTT. The chain is built from TRBV28 and TRBJ2-2; unclear D gene. This CDR3 has 14 residues. CDR1 and CDR2 (germline): MDHEN, SYDVKM. The V end was cut by 6 bases, the J end by 7 bases, with 15 bases between.

In DNA form, the CDR3 reads TGTGCCTGGAGTGACCAGTACACCATATATTTT. This translates into CAWSDQYTIYF. The V call is TRBV30, the J call TRBJ1-3; D is uncertain. Trimming removed 1 base at V and 8 bases at J, with 6 bases between. The CDR3 loop spans 11 amino acids. CDR1 and CDR2 (germline): GTSNPN, SVGIG (reference sequence).

This clone was counted between two and nine times. V usage is TRBV7-6 and J usage is TRBJ1-3, with D maybe TRBD1 (5 bases). This CDR3 is built from 16 residues. Trimming took 5 bases from V and 2 from J, leaving 16 bases between them. Germline values: CDR1 SGHVS, CDR2 FNYEAQ. CDR3 protein: CASSPLAPGAGNTIYF. The CDR3 coding sequence is TGTGCCAGCAGCCCCTTAGCACCGGGGGCTGGAAACACCATATATTTT.

This sequence joins TRBV7-2 and TRBJ2-1; tentatively, D is TRBD1 (6 bases). V shed 4 bases and J shed 5 bases, with 9 bases lying between them. The CDR3 loop spans 13 amino acids. Germline CDR1 reads SGHTA; CDR2 reads FQGNSA. The CDR3 reads CASSSTGNNEQFF. DNA for the CDR3: TGTGCCAGCAGCTCCACAGGGAACAATGAGCAGTTCTTC.

This chain links TRBV20-1 with TRBJ2-1; 10 nucleotides agree with TRBD2. CDR3 length equals 16 residues. V shed 3 bases and J 5 bases; nucleotides not matched to a gene: 10. From germline, CDR1 is DFQATT and CDR2 SNEGSKA (reference sequence). CDR3 nucleotides: TGCAGTGCTAGTCCGGCTAGCGGGAGCCCCCACAATGAGCAGTTCTTC. Its translation is CSASPASGSPHNEQFF.